This T cell receptor beta chain stems from a study of cytomegalovirus exposure and HLA in healthy donors. Study results and caveats: With further analysis later on, most CMV-associated TCR beta chains appeared HLA-restricted. There was a cluster of highly shared sequence variants that was likely a sequencing artifact.

Points on this clone: The antigen is not known.

The V end lost 4 bases, the J end lost 2 bases, and 8 bases lay between the germline ends. The CDR3 consists of 12 residues. In germline, CDR1 is SQVTM, CDR2 ANQGSEA. The PCR had 60 Vbeta and 13 Jbeta primers. Profiling relied on immunoSEQ multiplex PCR, and the TCRdb table lists in-frame clones only, not all of them. The sample carries roughly 150,000 clones, about 80% recorded once. This chain uses TRBV29-1 with TRBJ1-2; tentative D call: TRBD1 (6 bases). This receptor was obtained from a man between 25 and 39 years old in good health and CMV-seronegative. The sample comprised PBMCs. The CDR3 bases are TGCAGCGTTGCCCAGGGGAACTATGGCTACACCTTC. This translates into CSVAQGNYGYTF.